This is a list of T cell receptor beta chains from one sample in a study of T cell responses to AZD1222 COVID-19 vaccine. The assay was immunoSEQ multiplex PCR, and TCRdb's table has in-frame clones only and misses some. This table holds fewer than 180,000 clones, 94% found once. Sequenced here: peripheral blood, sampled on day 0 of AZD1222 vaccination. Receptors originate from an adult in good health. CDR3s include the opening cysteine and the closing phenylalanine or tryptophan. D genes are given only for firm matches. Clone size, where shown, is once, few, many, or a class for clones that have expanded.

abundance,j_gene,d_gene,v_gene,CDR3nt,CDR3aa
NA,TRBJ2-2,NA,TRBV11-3,TGTGCCAGCAGCGTGGGAGCCGGGGAGCTGTTTTTT,CASSVGAGELFF
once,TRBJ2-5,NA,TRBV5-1,TGCGCCAGCAGCTTGAGACCTCAAGAGACCCAGTACTTC,CASSLRPQETQYF
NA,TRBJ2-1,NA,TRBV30,TGTGCCTGGAGTCCCGGGCGCTACAATGAGCAGTTCTTC,CAWSPGRYNEQFF
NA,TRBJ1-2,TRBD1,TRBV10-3,TGTGCCATCAGTGAAGGGCAGGGGGCGCGAGGCTACACCTTC,CAISEGQGARGYTF
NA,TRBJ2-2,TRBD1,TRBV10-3,TGTGCCATCAGTGAGGGGTCCGGACAGGGGGCGAACACCGGGGAGCTGTTTTTT,CAISEGSGQGANTGELFF
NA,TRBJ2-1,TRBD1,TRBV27,TGTGCCAGCAGTCCCGGGACAGGCCCCTCCAGGGATGAGCAGTTCTTC,CASSPGTGPSRDEQFF
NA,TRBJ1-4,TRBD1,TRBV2,TGTGCCAGCAGTGATATGCAGGGGGCGAGGGAAAAACTGTTTTTT,CASSDMQGAREKLFF
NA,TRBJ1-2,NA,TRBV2,TGTGCCAGCAGTGTGGGGGGTGGCTACACCTTC,CASSVGGGYTF
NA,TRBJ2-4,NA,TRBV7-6,TGTGCCAGCAGCTTATTCCCGGGAACGAGATACATTCAGTACTTC,CASSLFPGTRYIQYF
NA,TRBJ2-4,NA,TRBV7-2,TGTGCCAGCAGCCCAGAAGGAAGGTGGAAAGAAAACATTCAGTACTTC,CASSPEGRWKENIQYF
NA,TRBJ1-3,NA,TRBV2,TGTGCCAGCGGCATCACGGGGACCCGTCTCATCTTT,CASGITGTRLIF
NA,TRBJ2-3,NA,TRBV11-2,TGTGCCAGCAGCCCGGGGACTGGCTCAGATACGCAGTATTTT,CASSPGTGSDTQYF
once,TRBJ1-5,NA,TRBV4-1,TGCGCCAGCAGCCAAGTCCAGAGGGGAGATCAGCCCCAGCATTTT,CASSQVQRGDQPQHF
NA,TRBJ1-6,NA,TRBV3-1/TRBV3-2,TGTGCCAGCAGACACACAGGCCGGGCGGAGAATTCACCCCTCCACTTT,CASRHTGRAENSPLHF
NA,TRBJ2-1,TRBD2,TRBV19,TGTGCCAGTAGTAGCGGGACTAGCGCCTCCTACAATGAGCAGTTCTTC,CASSSGTSASYNEQFF
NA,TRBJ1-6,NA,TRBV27,TGTGCCAGCAGTTCCAGCGGGGGCTCCTATAATTCACCCCTCCACTTT,CASSSSGGSYNSPLHF
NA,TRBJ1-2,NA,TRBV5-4,TGTGCCAGCAGCTTGGACAGGGCCTGGGACTATGGCTACACCTTC,CASSLDRAWDYGYTF
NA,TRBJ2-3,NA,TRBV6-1,TGTGCCAGCAGTGAACTTGGGGGGGGGCCACAAGATACGCAGTATTTT,CASSELGGGPQDTQYF
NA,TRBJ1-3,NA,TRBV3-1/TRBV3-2,TGTGCCAGCAGCCCATGGGAAGGGGGCTCTGGAAACACCATATATTTT,CASSPWEGGSGNTIYF
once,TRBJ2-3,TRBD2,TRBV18,TGTGCCAGCTCACCACTAGCAGGGACTAGCGGCTCTACAGATACGCAGTATTTT,CASSPLAGTSGSTDTQYF
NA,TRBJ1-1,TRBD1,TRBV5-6,TGTGCCAGCAGCCCGACCTGGACAGGCCCTGAAGCTTTCTTT,CASSPTWTGPEAFF
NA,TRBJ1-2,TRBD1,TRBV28,TGTGCCAGCAGTTTCCGTGGGACAGGGACCACTAGACACTATGGCTACACCTTC,CASSFRGTGTTRHYGYTF
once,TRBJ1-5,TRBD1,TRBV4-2,TGTGCCAGCAGCCAAGTCGACAGGGGGAATCAGCCCCAGCATTTT,CASSQVDRGNQPQHF
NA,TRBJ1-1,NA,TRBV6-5,TGTGCCAGCAGTTATGGGGGAAGGAACACTGAAGCTTTCTTT,CASSYGGRNTEAFF
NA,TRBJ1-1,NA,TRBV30,TGTGCCGGAGTGGAGACAGCGAACACTGAAGCTTTCTTT,CAGVETANTEAFF
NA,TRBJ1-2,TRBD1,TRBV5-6,TGTGCCAGCAGCCCTGACAGGGACTATGGCTACACCTTC,CASSPDRDYGYTF
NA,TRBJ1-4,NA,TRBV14,TGTGCCAGCAGCCAGGGACAACCCCCTGGAAAACTGTTTTTT,CASSQGQPPGKLFF
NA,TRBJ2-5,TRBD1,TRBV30,TGTGCCTGGAACAGGGGCCTAGAGACCCAGTACTTC,CAWNRGLETQYF